A single sample is the source of the 14 T cell receptor beta chains below, sequenced in a study of T cell repertoires in cytomegalovirus infection. TCRdb redid the calling of the reads with MiXCR, one entry per CDR3 protein. This sample yields about 770,000 distinct CDR3 sequences, of which just under 30% are seen a single time; 10% to 15% belongs to the top ten. These receptors have no known antigen. The starting material was cultured CD8+ T cells from PBMCs, obtained from culture after CMV antigen stimulation. The source of these receptors is a human donor in good health (CMV status not recorded). Some clones in this sample may be carry-over from other donors' samples.

Comment on this clonotype: One junction end does not reproduce the germline sequence, and a read error may be involved. The chain has TRBV7-6 and TRBJ2-2, with D tentatively TRBD2 (6 bases). Germline CDR1 SGHVS, CDR2 FNYEAQ. This CDR3 region has 14 residues. The CDR3 reads CATGGILNIGELFF. The DNA for the CDR3 is TGTGCCACCGGGGGAATCCTTAACATCGGGGAGCTGTTTTTT.

This clonotype was found a few times. The V gene is TRBV27, the J gene TRBJ1-2; D may be TRBD1 (5 bases). Germline CDR1 reads MNHEY; CDR2 reads SMNVEV (reference sequence). The V and J ends lost 3 bases and 8 bases respectively, with 16 bases between them. This CDR3 comprises 14 residues. The CDR3 nucleotides read TGTGCCAGCAGTTTGAGGGGCAACTGGGGGGGCTACACCTTC. The encoded protein is CASSLRGNWGGYTF.

This chain links TRBV6-1 with TRBJ2-3, with D maybe TRBD2 (7 bases). The germline V gene encodes CDR1 MNHNS and CDR2 SASEGT. The V gene lost 0 bases and the J gene lost 2 bases, with 21 bases spanning the gap. The CDR3 has 19 amino acids. This chain's CDR3 is CASSEAGGPDYQYTDTQYF. CDR3 sequence (DNA): TGTGCCAGCAGTGAAGCCGGGGGGCCCGATTATCAATACACAGATACGCAGTATTTT.

The chain is built from TRBV6-2 or TRBV6-3 and TRBJ1-2; 7 bases match TRBD1. V was clipped by 7 bases and J by 8 bases; unmatched bases: 13. CDR3 length: 14 amino acids. Looked up from germline, CDR1 is MNHEY and CDR2 is SVGEGT. This CDR3 is CASTPLGQLNGYTF. The CDR3 DNA reads TGTGCCAGCACTCCCCTGGGACAGCTGAACGGCTACACCTTC.

The J gene is TRBJ2-5, the V gene TRBV14; a weak D match, TRBD2 (5 bases). The germline V gene encodes CDR1 SGHDN and CDR2 FVKESK. This CDR3 is 14 amino acids long. V dropped 3 bases and J dropped 4 bases, with 12 bases sitting between them. CDR3 residues: CASSQELGGETQYF. CDR3 nucleotides: TGTGCCAGCAGCCAGGAACTTGGAGGAGAGACCCAGTACTTC.

The CDR3 protein is CASSWGLVTLNEQFF. CDR3 DNA sequence: TGTGCCAGCAGTTGGGGACTAGTTACCCTCAATGAGCAGTTCTTC. This chain links TRBV27 with TRBJ2-1; 8 bases line up with TRBD2. CDR1 is MNHEY and CDR2 is SMNVEV in the germline V gene (reference sequence). This CDR3 is 15 amino acids long. V gave up 4 bases and J gave up 6 bases; unmatched junction bases: 8.

This clonotype was detected ten times or more. The genes are TRBV7-2 and TRBJ2-1; tentatively, D is TRBD1 (6 bases). The V end was cut by 4 bases, the J end by 4 bases, with 35 bases between. The CDR3 is 22 amino acids. Germline values: CDR1 SGHTA, CDR2 FQGNSA. The CDR3 region has the DNA TGTGCCAGCAGCTCACCAGGGGTTGTTCCGGGCGCCCGAGTGAGGGATTACAATGAGCAGTTCTTC. Its translation is CASSSPGVVPGARVRDYNEQFF.

For the CDR3, the DNA is TGTGCCAGTATTAGTATTCCAGGCGACGGGATAGATGAGCAGTTCTTC. This sequence encodes CASISIPGDGIDEQFF. This chain uses TRBV19 with TRBJ2-1; maybe TRBD2 (5 bases). Germline values: CDR1 LNHDA, CDR2 SQIVND (reference sequence). V was clipped by 7 bases and J by 8 bases, with 24 bases between them. This CDR3 has 16 amino acids.

This clonotype was seen at least ten times. This chain joins TRBV7-6 and TRBJ2-2, with D hard to call. The germline gives CDR1 SGHVS, CDR2 FNYEAQ. Trimming took off 5 bases at V and 8 bases at J, with 9 bases between the two ends. The CDR3 runs 12 residues. In nucleotides, the CDR3 is TGTGCCAGCAGCCCGCGTCAGGGGGAGCTGTTTTTT. Amino acids: CASSPRQGELFF.

This clonotype was recorded at least ten times. V usage is TRBV12-3 or TRBV12-4 and J usage is TRBJ2-2, with no clear D. The CDR3 sequence is 13 residues long. Trimming left V 3 bases short and J 3 bases short, with 5 bases between. CDR3 in amino acids: CASSFSYTGELFF. In DNA, the CDR3 is TGTGCCAGCAGTTTCAGTTACACCGGGGAGCTGTTTTTT.

There are a few counts of this clonotype. This chain joins TRBV12-3 or TRBV12-4 and TRBJ2-7; 8 bases fit TRBD2. The CDR3 is 16 amino acids. The trim removed 2 bases at V and 3 bases at J, leaving 9 bases unmatched. CDR3 sequence (DNA): TGTGCCAGCAGTTTAAGCGGCGGGGGGCTATTCTACGAGCAGTACTTC. Amino acids: CASSLSGGGLFYEQYF.

This clonotype was picked up many times. The V call is TRBV4-3, the J call TRBJ1-2, with unresolved D. Per the germline V gene, CDR1 is LGHNA and CDR2 is YSLEER. V was pared by 1 base and J by 2 bases, with 11 bases between. The CDR3 spans 15 residues. The CDR3 coding sequence is TGCGCCAGCAGCCAAGTTTTGGAAGGGAACTATGGCTACACCTTC. Residues: CASSQVLEGNYGYTF.

This clonotype was counted only a few times. The chain uses TRBV6-2 or TRBV6-3 and TRBJ2-1; 14 bases fit TRBD2. Germline CDR1 and CDR2: MNHEY and SVGEGT. CDR3 length equals 15 residues. J gave up 11 bases and V 5 bases, and 8 bases lay outside the gene matches. CDR3 region: CASSPTWTSGGQQFF. The DNA for the CDR3 is TGTGCCAGCAGTCCAACCTGGACTAGCGGGGGGCAGCAGTTCTTC.

The genes are TRBV7-2 and TRBJ2-2; tentatively, D is TRBD1 (6 bases). The CDR3 has 17 amino acids. Trimming pared 3 bases from V and 0 bases from J, leaving 14 bases between. Germline loops: CDR1 SGHTA, CDR2 FQGNSA. The CDR3 is CASSFRLDRANTGELFF. CDR3 nucleotide sequence: TGTGCCAGCAGCTTCAGACTGGACAGAGCGAACACCGGGGAGCTGTTTTTT.